The 32 T cell receptor beta chains in this list originate from one sample, sequenced in a study of T cell repertoires in cytomegalovirus infection. TCRdb re-analysed the reads in MiXCR, keeping a single row per CDR3 protein. The table lists fewer than 900,000 distinct CDR3 sequences, about 29% of them singletons. Which antigens these TCRs recognize remains unknown. This specimen was cultured CD8+ T cells from PBMCs, taken from culture after CMV antigen stimulation. These receptor sequences come from a human donor in good health (CMV status not recorded). Some clones in this sample may be carry-over from other donors' samples.

There are a few counts of this clonotype. The gene calls are TRBV2 and TRBJ2-5, with D maybe TRBD2 (6 bases). Germline V gene lookup returns CDR1 SNHLY and CDR2 FYNNEI. V lost 5 bases to trimming and J lost 5 bases, with 18 bases between them. The CDR3 runs 15 residues. In DNA form, the CDR3 reads TGTGCCAGCAGTTACCTAGGAGGGAATCGGGAGACCCAGTACTTC. Amino acids: CASSYLGGNRETQYF.

This chain joins TRBV5-4 and TRBJ2-6; D gene uncertain. The V gene's germline CDR1 is SGHNT and CDR2 YYREEE (reference sequence). The CDR3 loop spans 16 amino acids. Trimming took off 4 bases at V and 1 base at J, with 12 bases between the two ends. The CDR3 region is CASSTGAGSGANVLTF. The CDR3 coding sequence is TGTGCCAGCAGCACCGGAGCCGGGTCTGGGGCCAACGTCCTGACTTTC.

J is TRBJ1-1 and V is TRBV6-1, with D possibly being TRBD1 (5 bases). Trimming took 8 bases from V and 11 from J, leaving 15 bases between them. The CDR3 is 11 residues long. Germline-derived CDR1 and CDR2 are MNHNS and SASEGT. This chain's CDR3 is CASGGFSWAFF. The CDR3 DNA is TGTGCCAGCGGGGGGTTTTCGTGGGCTTTCTTT.

This clonotype has only a few counts. The rearrangement uses TRBV7-6 and TRBJ1-1, with D hard to call. There are 14 residues in the CDR3. The ends were cut back, 3 bases at V and 2 bases at J, with 10 bases in the middle. Germline V gene sequence: CDR1 SGHVS, CDR2 FNYEAQ. As DNA, the CDR3 is TGTGCCAGCAGCTTGAATGGGGTAAACACTGAAGCTTTCTTT. Amino acid sequence: CASSLNGVNTEAFF.

The chain is built from TRBV5-6 and TRBJ1-2; no clear D. Germline values: CDR1 SGHDT, CDR2 YYEEEE. The CDR3 has 13 amino acids. Trimming removed 5 bases from V and 1 base from J, with 9 bases in between. CDR3 in amino acids: CASRSRDNYGYTF. CDR3 nucleotides: TGTGCCAGCAGGTCAAGGGATAACTATGGCTACACCTTC. The full variable domain, in which reference TRBV5-6 and TRBJ1-2 provide the parts outside the CDR3, is DAGVTQSPTHLIKTRGQQVTLRCSPKSGHDTVSWYQQALGQGPQFIFQYYEEEERQRGNFPDRFSGHQFPNYSSELNVNALLLGDSALYLCASRSRDNYGYTFGSGTRLTVV.

This chain links TRBV24-1 with TRBJ2-3; 7 bases agree with TRBD1. This CDR3 spans 16 amino acids. The V segment lost 3 bases and the J segment 3 bases; nucleotides outside the gene matches: 8. Per the germline V gene, CDR1 is KGHDR and CDR2 is SFDVKD. As DNA, the CDR3 is TGTGCCACCAGTGATCTCCAGACAGGGTTAACAGATACGCAGTATTTT. Protein sequence: CATSDLQTGLTDTQYF.

The chain combines TRBV6-6 with TRBJ1-1; D remains ambiguous. This CDR3 contains 12 residues. Germline V CDR1 and CDR2: MNHNY, SVGAGI (reference sequence). Deletions cut 7 bases from V and 5 bases from J, with 11 bases between. CDR3 loop: CASTPPGTEAFF. Here the CDR3 DNA reads TGTGCCAGCACTCCCCCGGGGACTGAAGCTTTCTTT.

This clonotype was detected many times. The rearrangement joins TRBV2 to TRBJ1-5; D might be TRBD1 (6 bases). The V and J ends lost 6 bases and 5 bases respectively, with 17 bases between them. Germline CDR1 reads SNHLY; CDR2 reads FYNNEI. The CDR3 runs 15 residues. The CDR3 reads CASSGFTGNDQPQHF. CDR3 nucleotide sequence: TGTGCCAGCAGCGGATTTACAGGGAACGATCAGCCCCAGCATTTT.

Concerning this clonotype: A read error may produce the germline difference seen at one junction end. V is TRBV7-9 and J is TRBJ2-5, with a possible D match to TRBD2 (5 bases). Germline loops: CDR1 SEHNR, CDR2 FQNEAQ (reference sequence). The CDR3 totals 17 residues. The CDR3 protein is CASSLALARRAQENQYF. The CDR3 bases are TGTGCCAGCAGCTTAGCTCTAGCCCGAAGAGCTCAAGAGAACCAGTACTTC. Using reference TRBV7-9 and TRBJ2-5 for the parts outside the CDR3, the full variable domain is DTGVSQNPRHKITKRGQNVTFRCDPISEHNRLYWYRQTLGQGPEFLTYFQNEAQLEKSRLLSDRFSAERPKGSFSTLEIQRTEQGDSAMYLCASSLALARRAQENQYFGPGTRLLVL.

This clonotype was observed a handful of times. V usage is TRBV12-5 and J usage is TRBJ2-3; D possibly corresponds to TRBD2 (8 bases). The CDR3 length is 17 residues. V dropped 3 bases and J dropped 4 bases, with 20 bases sitting between them. Germline V lookup: CDR1 LGHNT, CDR2 FRNRAP. The chain's CDR3 is CASGFHPGRGQADTQYF. The CDR3 DNA is TGTGCTAGTGGTTTCCATCCCGGGAGGGGGCAGGCAGATACGCAGTATTTT.

The chain recombines TRBV6-6 with TRBJ2-2; D remains unclear. CDR3 length: 17 residues. Germline CDR1 MNHNY, CDR2 SVGAGI (reference sequence). V lost 6 bases and J 0 bases, leaving 17 bases between the germline ends. In DNA, the CDR3 is TGTGCCAGCAGGTCCGCCCGTACAGAAGCGAACACCGGGGAGCTGTTTTTT. Residues: CASRSARTEANTGELFF.

The rearrangement links TRBV19 to TRBJ2-5; TRBD1 matches at 10 bases. V shed 10 bases and J 5 bases; nucleotides not matched to a gene: 10. Germline assignment: CDR1 LNHDA and CDR2 SQIVND (reference sequence). This CDR3 contains 14 residues. DNA for the CDR3: TGTGCCACCTCTGGGACAGGGGAAGGGGAGACCCAGTACTTC. Amino acids: CATSGTGEGETQYF.

This clonotype was detected only a few times. The J gene is TRBJ1-2, the V gene TRBV19; no clear D gene. This CDR3 spans 14 amino acids. The V gene's germline CDR1 is LNHDA and CDR2 SQIVND (reference sequence). Trimming cost V 7 bases and J 3 bases, with 15 bases left between them. The DNA for the CDR3 is TGTGCCAGTACCCTTGCTTTTGCTTACTATGGCTACACCTTC. Amino acids: CASTLAFAYYGYTF.

This chain connects TRBV4-2 to TRBJ2-3; 12 bases map to TRBD2. From germline, CDR1 is LGHNA and CDR2 YNFKEQ. The CDR3 contains 19 residues. After removal of 0 bases from V and 0 bases from J, the junction contained 7 bases not matched to a gene. CDR3 amino acids: CASSQDETSGGTSTDTQYF. The DNA for the CDR3 is TGTGCCAGCAGCCAAGATGAAACTAGCGGGGGGACCAGCACAGATACGCAGTATTTT.

This clonotype was recorded many times. The V call is TRBV7-9, the J call TRBJ1-6; D remains unclear. There are 15 residues in the CDR3. Germline V gene lookup returns CDR1 SEHNR and CDR2 FQNEAQ (reference sequence). V gave up 7 bases and J gave up 7 bases, with 17 bases separating them. The CDR3 here is CASTPQRDPNSPLHF. CDR3 bases: TGTGCCAGCACCCCACAAAGGGATCCCAATTCACCCCTCCACTTT.

There are a few counts of this clonotype. This chain connects TRBV4-1 to TRBJ2-2; D may correspond to TRBD1 or TRBD2 (6 bases each). The CDR3 contains 17 residues. The germline gives CDR1 MGHRA, CDR2 YSYEKL. Trimming stripped 7 bases from V and 7 bases from J, with 25 bases between. DNA for the CDR3: TGCGCCAGCACCTCTTTAGCCCCGGGGGCCCTTGGCGGGGAGCTGTTTTTT. Translation: CASTSLAPGALGGELFF.

This sequence joins TRBV13 and TRBJ1-1; D ambiguous. V gave up 1 base and J gave up 6 bases, with 12 bases separating them. Germline lookup yields CDR1 PRHDT and CDR2 FYEKMQ (reference sequence). CDR3 length: 14 residues. The CDR3 coding sequence is TGTGCCAGCAGCTTAGTATTGGGTGTCCCTGAAGCTTTCTTT. This gives the protein CASSLVLGVPEAFF.

A remark on this clonotype: One end of the junction does not line up with germline, which may come from a read error. The V and J genes are TRBV4-3 and TRBJ2-2; no clear D. The CDR3 length is 15 residues. CDR1 LGHNA and CDR2 YSLEER come from the germline V gene. CDR3 residues: CVSSWSSSNTGELFF. The CDR3 DNA is TGCGTCAGCAGCTGGAGCTCTTCGAACACCGGGGAGCTGTTTTTT.

The CDR3 DNA follows: TGTGCCTTGGACAGGGGGCGCGAGCAGTACTTC. Translation: CALDRGREQYF. This chain connects TRBV2 to TRBJ2-7; TRBD1 aligns across 11 bases. V trimming: 11 bases; J trimming: 6 bases; junction bases outside the gene matches: 3. Germline assignment: CDR1 SNHLY and CDR2 FYNNEI. The CDR3 runs to 11 residues.

Notes on this clonotype: A much larger clone sits a single nucleotide away, making a read error possible. This chain links TRBV4-1 with TRBJ1-3; D call uncertain. The CDR3 length is 17 residues. Germline CDR1 is MGHRA and CDR2 is YSYEKL. The CDR3 DNA is TGTGCCAGCAGCCGGGAACGACGGGGTATTACTGGAAACACCATATATTTT. Its protein product is CASSRERRGITGNTIYF.

The CDR3 protein is CASSQRDSPNSEQFF. In DNA, the CDR3 is TGCGCCAGCAGCCAGAGGGACTCTCCTAATAGTGAGCAGTTCTTC. The gene calls are TRBV4-1 and TRBJ2-1; TRBD2 is a possible D gene (6 bases). V was pared by 3 bases and J by 9 bases, with 18 bases between. The V gene's germline CDR1 is MGHRA and CDR2 YSYEKL. There are 15 residues in the CDR3.

This clonotype was counted a few times. This sequence joins TRBV6-5 and TRBJ1-1, with D perhaps matching TRBD1 (6 bases). Germline CDR1 is MNHEY and CDR2 is SVGAGI. V lost 3 bases to trimming and J lost 6 bases, with 14 bases between them. The CDR3 extends over 14 amino acids. The CDR3 here is CASSYGTRLAEAFF. Here the CDR3 DNA reads TGTGCCAGCAGTTATGGGACAAGGTTGGCTGAAGCTTTCTTT.

The V and J genes are TRBV19 and TRBJ1-6; TRBD1 matches at 8 bases. The CDR3 sequence is 16 residues long. Germline V gene sequence: CDR1 LNHDA, CDR2 SQIVND (reference sequence). V gave up 8 bases and J gave up 0 bases; unmatched junction bases: 6. The CDR3 DNA is TGTGCCAGTGGGGGACAGGAATTCTCCTATAATTCACCCCTCCACTTT. This translates into CASGGQEFSYNSPLHF.

This clonotype was counted between two and nine times. The gene calls are TRBV27 and TRBJ1-6, with 7 bases identical to TRBD1. V shed 5 bases and J 6 bases; nucleotides not matched to a gene: 7. The CDR3 has 15 amino acids. In germline, CDR1 is MNHEY, CDR2 SMNVEV (reference sequence). The CDR3 here is CASSARTGFNSPLHF. The CDR3 DNA sequence: TGTGCCAGCAGTGCGCGGACAGGTTTTAATTCACCCCTCCACTTT.

Concerning this clonotype: A much larger clone differs by one base, so this may be a read error. J is TRBJ2-3 and V is TRBV7-6; D may match TRBD1 or TRBD2 (6 bases each). Per germline, CDR1 SGHVS and CDR2 FNYEAQ. The CDR3 has 15 residues. V lost 5 bases and J lost 4, with 16 bases in between. DNA of the CDR3: TGTGCCAGCAGCCTTTGGGGGGCTGGCGCAGATACGCAGTATTTT. Encoded protein: CASSLWGAGADTQYF.

The chain employs TRBV6-1 and TRBJ1-5; 9 positions match TRBD1. The CDR3 spans 15 residues. V lost 2 bases, J lost 5 bases, and 4 bases stayed unmatched. Germline CDR1 is MNHNS and CDR2 is SASEGT. CDR3 DNA sequence: TGTGCCAGCAGTGAACGGACAGGGGAGTATCAGCCCCAGCATTTT. Translation: CASSERTGEYQPQHF.

The chain uses TRBV7-9 and TRBJ2-5, with 8 nucleotides matching TRBD2. The CDR3 is 15 residues long. Germline CDR1 and CDR2: SEHNR and FQNEAQ (reference sequence). Losses at the gene ends were 4 bases for V and 2 bases for J; bases not matched to a gene: 6. The CDR3 loop reads CASSWAAGGQETQYF. The CDR3 DNA follows: TGTGCCAGCAGCTGGGCCGCGGGGGGACAAGAGACCCAGTACTTC.

This clonotype was detected many times. The J gene is TRBJ2-3, the V gene TRBV7-6; 10 bases fit TRBD1. Germline loops: CDR1 SGHVS, CDR2 FNYEAQ. Trimming at V came to 4 bases and at J to 2 bases, leaving 15 bases not matched to a gene. The CDR3 consists of 19 residues. The CDR3, as DNA: TGTGCCAGCAGCTCACCTATGACAGGGGGCAACCCAGACACAGATACGCAGTATTTT. Its protein is CASSSPMTGGNPDTDTQYF. The full variable domain, in which reference TRBV7-6 and TRBJ2-3 provide the parts outside the CDR3, is GAGVSQSPRYKVTKRGQDVALRCDPISGHVSLYWYRQALGQGPEFLTYFNYEAQQDKSGLPNDRFSAERPEGSISTLTIQRTEQRDSAMYRCASSSPMTGGNPDTDTQYFGPGTRLTVL.

In this sample, this clonotype turned up many times. This chain links TRBV7-8 with TRBJ2-3, with TRBD2 matching 9 bases. The J segment lost 0 bases and the V segment lost 5 bases, leaving 9 bases of the junction unmatched. This CDR3 region has 17 residues. CDR1 is SGHVS and CDR2 is FQNEAQ in the germline V gene. The CDR3, as DNA: TGTGCCAGCAGCCTCAACCTTCTAGCGGGGAGCACAGATACGCAGTATTTT. This encodes CASSLNLLAGSTDTQYF.

This clonotype showed up many times. The rearrangement uses TRBV12-3 or TRBV12-4 and TRBJ2-2; unclear D gene. CDR3 size: 14 residues. The V end lost 10 bases, the J end lost 4 bases, and 16 bases lay between the germline ends. The CDR3 loop is CATRHGPTTGELFF. CDR3 in DNA: TGTGCCACCCGGCATGGACCTACCACCGGGGAGCTGTTTTTT.

This clonotype was detected only a few times. The chain combines TRBV28 with TRBJ1-1, with 7 bases that match TRBD1. Trimming took 5 bases from V and 3 from J; bases not matched to a gene: 9. Per germline, CDR1 MDHEN and CDR2 SYDVKM. The CDR3 contains 15 residues. CDR3 sequence: CASSSRGRWDTEAFF. DNA for the CDR3: TGTGCCAGCAGTAGTAGGGGGCGGTGGGACACTGAAGCTTTCTTT.

This chain links TRBV6-4 with TRBJ1-4; TRBD1 agrees at 8 bases. The CDR3 has 14 amino acids. Unmatched junction bases numbered 0, after V lost 6 bases and J lost 0 bases. The germline V gene encodes CDR1 MRHNA and CDR2 SNTAGT. The CDR3 nucleotides are TGTGCCAGCAGGGACAGGGCAACTAATGAAAAACTGTTTTTT. Residues: CASRDRATNEKLFF.